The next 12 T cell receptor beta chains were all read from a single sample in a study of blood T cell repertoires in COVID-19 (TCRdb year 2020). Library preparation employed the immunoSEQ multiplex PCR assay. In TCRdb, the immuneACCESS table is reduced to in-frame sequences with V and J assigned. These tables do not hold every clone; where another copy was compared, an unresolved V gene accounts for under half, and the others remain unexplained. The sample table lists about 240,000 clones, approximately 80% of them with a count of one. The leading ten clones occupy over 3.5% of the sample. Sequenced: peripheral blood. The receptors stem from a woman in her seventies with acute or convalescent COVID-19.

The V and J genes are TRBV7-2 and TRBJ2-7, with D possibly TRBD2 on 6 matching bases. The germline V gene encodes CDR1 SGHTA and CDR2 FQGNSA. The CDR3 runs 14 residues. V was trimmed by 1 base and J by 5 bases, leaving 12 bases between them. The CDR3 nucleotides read TGTGCCAGCAGCTTAGAGCCCGGGGGTAACGAGCAGTACTTC. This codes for CASSLEPGGNEQYF.

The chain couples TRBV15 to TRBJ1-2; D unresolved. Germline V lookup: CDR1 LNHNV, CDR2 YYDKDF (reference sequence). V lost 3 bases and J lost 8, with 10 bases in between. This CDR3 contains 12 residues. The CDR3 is CATSRQSVGYTF. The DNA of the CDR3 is TGTGCCACCAGCAGGCAATCGGTGGGCTACACCTTC.

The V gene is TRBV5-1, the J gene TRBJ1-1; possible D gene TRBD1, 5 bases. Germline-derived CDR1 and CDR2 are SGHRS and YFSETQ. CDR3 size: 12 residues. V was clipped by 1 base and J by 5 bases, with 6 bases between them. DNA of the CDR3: TGCGCCAGCAGCTTGAGGGGAACTGAAGCTTTCTTT. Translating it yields CASSLRGTEAFF.

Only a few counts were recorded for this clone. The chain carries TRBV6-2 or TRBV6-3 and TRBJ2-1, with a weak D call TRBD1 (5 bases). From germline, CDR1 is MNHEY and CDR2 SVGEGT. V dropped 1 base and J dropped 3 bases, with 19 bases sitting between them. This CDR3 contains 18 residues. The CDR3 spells CASSYLSVGAFYYNEQFF. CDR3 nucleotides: TGTGCCAGCAGTTACTTAAGTGTTGGGGCGTTCTACTACAATGAGCAGTTCTTC.

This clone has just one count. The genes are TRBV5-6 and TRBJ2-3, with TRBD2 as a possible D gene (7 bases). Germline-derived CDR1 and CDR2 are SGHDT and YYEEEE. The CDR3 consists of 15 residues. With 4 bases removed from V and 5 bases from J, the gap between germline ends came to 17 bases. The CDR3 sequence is CASSPLGRGGDTQYF. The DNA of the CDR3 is TGTGCCAGCAGCCCTCTCGGAAGGGGGGGAGATACGCAGTATTTT.

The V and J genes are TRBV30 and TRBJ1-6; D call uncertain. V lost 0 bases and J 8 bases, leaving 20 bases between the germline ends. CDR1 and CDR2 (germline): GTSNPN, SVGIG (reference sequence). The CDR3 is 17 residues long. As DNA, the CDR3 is TGTGCCTGGAGTGTACCTGGGAAGGCTACGAGGGATTCACCCCTCCACTTT. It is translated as CAWSVPGKATRDSPLHF.

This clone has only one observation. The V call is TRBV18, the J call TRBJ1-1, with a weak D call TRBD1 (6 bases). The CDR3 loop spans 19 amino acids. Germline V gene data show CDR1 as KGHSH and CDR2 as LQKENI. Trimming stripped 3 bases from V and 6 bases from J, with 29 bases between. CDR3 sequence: CASSPRTDSRGGLRAEAFF. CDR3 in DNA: TGTGCCAGCTCACCCAGGACGGACAGCCGCGGGGGATTGAGGGCTGAAGCTTTCTTT.

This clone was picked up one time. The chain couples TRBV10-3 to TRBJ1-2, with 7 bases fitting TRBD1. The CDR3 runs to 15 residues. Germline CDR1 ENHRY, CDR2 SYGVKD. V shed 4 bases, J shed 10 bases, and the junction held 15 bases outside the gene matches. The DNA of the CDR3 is TGTGCCATCAGTGTTCCGGGACAGACCCTATCACACTACACCTTC. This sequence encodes CAISVPGQTLSHYTF.

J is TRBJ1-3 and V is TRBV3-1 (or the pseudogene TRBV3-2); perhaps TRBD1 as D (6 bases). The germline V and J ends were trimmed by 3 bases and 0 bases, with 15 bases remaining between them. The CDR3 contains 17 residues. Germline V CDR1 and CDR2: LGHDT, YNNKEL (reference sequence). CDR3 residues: CASSQSGDRLSGNTIYF. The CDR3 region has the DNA TGTGCCAGCAGCCAGTCAGGGGACCGCCTCTCTGGAAACACCATATATTTT.

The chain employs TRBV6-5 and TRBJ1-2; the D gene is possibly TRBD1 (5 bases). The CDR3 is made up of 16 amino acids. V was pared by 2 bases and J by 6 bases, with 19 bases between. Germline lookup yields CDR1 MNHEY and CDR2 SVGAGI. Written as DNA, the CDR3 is TGTGCCAGCAGTTACGGGGCAGGTGGATGGAATGATGGCTACACCTTC. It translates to CASSYGAGGWNDGYTF.

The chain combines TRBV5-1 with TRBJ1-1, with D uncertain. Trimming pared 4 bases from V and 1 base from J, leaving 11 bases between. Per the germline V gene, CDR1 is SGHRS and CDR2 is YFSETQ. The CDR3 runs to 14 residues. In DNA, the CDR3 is TGCGCCAGCAGCGCGACACTTCAGAACACTGAAGCTTTCTTT. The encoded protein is CASSATLQNTEAFF.

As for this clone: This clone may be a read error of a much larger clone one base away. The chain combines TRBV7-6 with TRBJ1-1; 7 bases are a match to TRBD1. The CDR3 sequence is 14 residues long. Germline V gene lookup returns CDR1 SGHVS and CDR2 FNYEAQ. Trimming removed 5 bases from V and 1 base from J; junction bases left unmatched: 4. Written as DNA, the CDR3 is TGTGCCAGCAGCCCAGGACAGGAGAACACTGAAGCTTTCTTT. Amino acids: CASSPGQENTEAFF.